The 29 T cell receptor beta chains below all came from one sample that was sequenced in a study of T cells in Graves' hyperthyroidism and ophthalmopathy. There were TCR beta CDR3 regions amplified from RNA transcripts. When the TCR CDR3 underwent first-round RT-PCR, the HTBI primer set was used. A single record per CDR3 protein comes from TCRdb applying MiXCR to the multiplex PCR reads. Of 490,000 or so distinct CDR3 sequences detected, about 20% appear once; the ten largest clones hold 45% to 55%. Sequencing input: blood. These receptors came from a woman between 65 and 79 years old with Graves' ophthalmopathy.

This chain joins TRBV3-1 and TRBJ2-1; D not resolved. There are 15 residues in the CDR3. Germline V lookup: CDR1 LGHDT, CDR2 YNNKEL (reference sequence). V lost 1 base and J 10 bases, leaving 17 bases between the germline ends. CDR3 nucleotide sequence: TGTGCCAGCAGCCAAGGAGCCTGGGGTGTCGAGGAGCAGTTCTTC. Translation: CASSQGAWGVEEQFF.

The table lists this clonotype with a count of one. This chain joins TRBV11-1 and TRBJ1-6; TRBD1 matches 8 bases. The CDR3 extends over 14 amino acids. CDR1 is SGHAT, CDR2 FQDESV, per germline (reference sequence). After removal of 5 bases from V and 15 bases from J, the junction contained 12 bases not matched to a gene. The CDR3 loop is CASSKDRVTQNLHF. In DNA, the CDR3 is TGTGCCAGCAGCAAGGACAGGGTGACCCAAAACCTCCACTTT.

The chain has TRBV3-1 and TRBJ2-5; 7 bases are a match to TRBD1. V trimming: 7 bases; J trimming: 3 bases; junction bases outside the gene matches: 8. This CDR3 spans 14 amino acids. CDR1 and CDR2 from the germline V gene are LGHDT and YNNKEL (reference sequence). The CDR3 region is CASTRGTAKETQYF. The DNA of the CDR3 is TGTGCCAGCACCCGTGGGACAGCAAAAGAGACCCAGTACTTC.

J is TRBJ2-7 and V is TRBV7-2, with a weak D call TRBD2 (6 bases). The CDR3 runs 15 residues. Per the germline V gene, CDR1 is SGHTA and CDR2 is FQGNSA. V lost 5 bases and J 0 bases, leaving 14 bases between the germline ends. The CDR3 bases are TGTGCCAGCAGCCGTACTAGCCGGGACTCCTACGAGCAGTACTTC. This translates into CASSRTSRDSYEQYF.

The chain employs TRBV7-2 and TRBJ2-7; 8 bases agree with TRBD2. The CDR3 is 15 amino acids. The V gene's germline CDR1 is SGHTA and CDR2 FQGNSA. The ends lost 5 bases at V and 6 bases at J; junction bases unmatched: 12. The CDR3 is CASSPRGLAGFEQYF. As DNA, the CDR3 is TGTGCCAGCAGCCCGAGAGGGCTAGCGGGTTTCGAGCAGTACTTC. Filled out from reference TRBV7-2 and TRBJ2-7, the complete variable domain reads GAGVSQSPSNKVTEKGKDVELRCDPISGHTALYWYRQSLGQGLEFLIYFQGNSAPDKSGLPSDRFSAERTGGSVSTLTIQRTQQEDSAVYLCASSPRGLAGFEQYFGPGTRLTVT.

The chain is built from TRBV6-1 and TRBJ1-1; 9 nucleotides line up with TRBD1. J gave up 10 bases and V 5 bases, and 8 bases lay outside the gene matches. The CDR3 is 13 residues long. Germline values: CDR1 MNHNS, CDR2 SASEGT. CDR3 sequence: CASSTSRDRAAFF. The CDR3 nucleotides are TGTGCCAGCAGTACTAGCCGGGACAGGGCAGCTTTCTTT.

The gene calls are TRBV15 and TRBJ2-5, with D tentatively TRBD2 (5 bases). V gave up 5 bases and J gave up 5 bases, with 15 bases separating them. Germline CDR1 is LNHNV and CDR2 is YYDKDF (reference sequence). The length of the CDR3 is 14 residues. This chain's CDR3 is CATSPRTGWETQYF. The DNA of the CDR3 is TGTGCCACCAGCCCACGGACGGGGTGGGAGACCCAGTACTTC.

This clonotype was observed at least ten times. The chain is built from TRBV11-2 and TRBJ1-1, with D uncertain. V lost 7 bases and J lost 8, with 14 bases in between. Germline-derived CDR1 and CDR2 are SGHAT and FQNNGV. The CDR3 contains 12 residues. CDR3 bases: TGTGCCAGCACCGATGTAACAGCAGAAGCTTTCTTT. As protein: CASTDVTAEAFF.

This clonotype was counted only a few times. V usage is TRBV27 and J usage is TRBJ2-1; D possibly matches TRBD1 or TRBD2 (5 bases each). The CDR3 length is 17 residues. V lost 6 bases, J lost 2 bases, and 20 bases lay in between. CDR1 and CDR2 from the germline V gene are MNHEY and SMNVEV (reference sequence). CDR3 sequence (DNA): TGTGCCAGCAGGTCATGGGGTCGGCCGGGGCCCTACAATGAGCAGTTCTTC. Amino acids: CASRSWGRPGPYNEQFF.

There are a few counts of this clonotype. The chain joins TRBV29-1 to TRBJ1-2; 9 bases line up with TRBD1. The CDR3 covers 12 residues. From germline, CDR1 is SQVTM and CDR2 ANQGSEA. V dropped 7 bases and J dropped 6; count of bases not matched to a gene: 6. CDR3 amino acids: CSAWGQGNGYTF. For the CDR3, the DNA is TGCAGCGCCTGGGGACAGGGCAATGGCTACACCTTC.

On this clonotype itself: Its ends do not fully match the called genes, so a read error is possible. The V and J genes are TRBV19 and TRBJ2-2; D is uncertain. The CDR3 runs to 16 residues. Looked up from germline, CDR1 is LNHDA and CDR2 is SQIVND (reference sequence). The CDR3 protein is CASSIASASNTRELFF. DNA for the CDR3: TGTGCCAGTAGTATAGCGTCCGCATCGAACACCAGGGAGCTGTTTTTT.

A few counts support this clonotype. V is TRBV7-8 and J is TRBJ2-1, with D perhaps TRBD1 or TRBD2 (5 bases each). This CDR3 has 17 residues. The germline V and J ends were trimmed by 0 bases and 7 bases, with 19 bases remaining between them. From germline, CDR1 is SGHVS and CDR2 FQNEAQ. The CDR3 sequence: CASSLALWGRHGNEQFF. The CDR3 DNA follows: TGTGCCAGCAGCTTAGCGCTTTGGGGGAGACACGGAAATGAGCAGTTCTTC. The whole variable domain, remainder taken from reference TRBV7-8 and TRBJ2-1, is GAGVSQSPRYKVAKRGQDVALRCDPISGHVSLFWYQQALGQGPEFLTYFQNEAQLDKSGLPSDRFFAERPEGSVSTLKIQRTQQEDSAVYLCASSLALWGRHGNEQFFGPGTRLTVL.

The gene calls are TRBV12-3 or TRBV12-4 and TRBJ1-2; 8 nucleotides align to TRBD1. Trimming took 0 bases from V and 8 from J; bases not matched to a gene: 8. The CDR3 length is 15 residues. The CDR3 region has the DNA TGTGCCAGCAGTTTAGCTGCAGGGGGCGTGGGAGGCTACACCTTC. It yields the protein CASSLAAGGVGGYTF.

V gene TRBV18 combines with J gene TRBJ1-1; 8 bases map to TRBD1. Unmatched junction bases numbered 8, after V lost 5 bases and J lost 3 bases. The CDR3 loop spans 15 amino acids. Germline CDR1 KGHSH, CDR2 LQKENI. The CDR3 spells CASSSHQGADTEAFF. For the CDR3, the DNA is TGTGCCAGCTCATCTCACCAGGGGGCGGACACTGAAGCTTTCTTT.

This clonotype turned up a few times. This chain links TRBV6-1 with TRBJ2-2; D might be TRBD2 (5 bases). The CDR3 spans 16 residues. The V and J ends lost 4 bases and 4 bases respectively, with 16 bases between them. Germline CDR1 and CDR2: MNHNS and SASEGT. The CDR3 protein is CASSGLGEGFTGELFF. CDR3 coding DNA: TGTGCCAGCAGTGGATTGGGTGAGGGCTTCACCGGGGAGCTGTTTTTT.

Ten or more counts support this clonotype. This sequence joins TRBV2 and TRBJ1-1; D call uncertain. Trimming removed 9 bases from V and 3 bases from J, with 11 bases in between. Germline CDR1 is SNHLY and CDR2 is FYNNEI. This CDR3 has 12 amino acids. CDR3 coding DNA: TGTGCCAGTAGCGGCTCGGACACTGAAGCTTTCTTT. Amino acid sequence: CASSGSDTEAFF.

This chain links TRBV24-1 with TRBJ1-2, with a possible D match to TRBD1 (5 bases). Germline V gene sequence: CDR1 KGHDR, CDR2 SFDVKD. With 4 bases removed from V and 8 bases from J, the gap between germline ends came to 13 bases. The CDR3 sequence is 13 residues long. Here the CDR3 DNA reads TGTGCCACCAGTGACCAAACCAGGGACGGCTACACCTTC. Translating it yields CATSDQTRDGYTF.

The table lists this clonotype with many counts. This chain uses TRBV7-2 with TRBJ1-1; TRBD1 might be the D (5 bases). Between the trimmed V and J ends, which lost 1 base and 3 bases, there was a span of 15 bases. The CDR3 extends over 16 amino acids. The germline CDR1 and CDR2 sequences are SGHTA and FQGNSA. DNA of the CDR3: TGTGCCAGCAGCTTAGTGGGGGGGATGAGCGACACTGAAGCTTTCTTT. Encoded protein: CASSLVGGMSDTEAFF. The variable domain in full, completed from reference TRBV7-2 and TRBJ1-1, reads GAGVSQSPSNKVTEKGKDVELRCDPISGHTALYWYRQSLGQGLEFLIYFQGNSAPDKSGLPSDRFSAERTGGSVSTLTIQRTQQEDSAVYLCASSLVGGMSDTEAFFGQGTRLTVV.

This clonotype was recorded many times. This chain links TRBV6-1 with TRBJ1-1; no firm D call. The CDR3 contains 13 residues. Per germline, CDR1 MNHNS and CDR2 SASEGT. Trimming took 7 bases from V and 0 from J, leaving 9 bases between them. CDR3: CASTGKMNTEAFF. CDR3 in DNA: TGTGCCAGCACGGGGAAGATGAACACTGAAGCTTTCTTT.

The V gene is TRBV20-1, the J gene TRBJ1-2; 10 bases are a match to TRBD1. Germline CDR1 reads DFQATT; CDR2 reads SNEGSKA (reference sequence). This CDR3 spans 12 amino acids. After removal of 4 bases from V and 8 bases from J, the junction contained 4 bases not matched to a gene. Here the CDR3 DNA reads TGCAGTGCTATCAGACAGGGGGCGGGCTACACCTTC. It is translated as CSAIRQGAGYTF.

Of note for this clonotype: A read error may produce the germline difference seen at one junction end. The chain links TRBV3-1 to TRBJ2-7, with 10 positions matching TRBD2. This CDR3 comprises 16 residues. Germline CDR1 LGHDT, CDR2 YNNKEL (reference sequence). CDR3 in amino acids: CASGQDRLAGADEQYF. For the CDR3, the DNA is TGTGCCAGCGGCCAAGATCGCCTAGCGGGAGCGGACGAGCAGTACTTC.

The chain couples TRBV24-1 to TRBJ1-1, with 7 bases that match TRBD1. V shed 5 bases, J shed 2 bases, and the junction held 4 bases outside the gene matches. The CDR3 has 14 amino acids. CDR1 and CDR2 (germline): KGHDR, SFDVKD. The CDR3 region is CATSAGTVNTEAFF. The DNA for the CDR3 is TGTGCCACCAGTGCCGGGACAGTAAACACTGAAGCTTTCTTT.

This clonotype was seen a handful of times. The gene calls are TRBV19 and TRBJ1-1; a possible D gene is TRBD1 (5 bases). Trimming took off 3 bases at V and 10 bases at J, with 9 bases between the two ends. This CDR3 region has 11 residues. Germline CDR1 is LNHDA and CDR2 is SQIVND (reference sequence). This CDR3 is CASSIGGGAFF. CDR3 DNA sequence: TGTGCCAGTAGTATCGGGGGAGGAGCTTTCTTT.

This clonotype was seen repeatedly, ten times or more. This chain links TRBV12-3 or TRBV12-4 with TRBJ1-1, with D hard to call. This CDR3 is 12 amino acids long. Trimming shortened V by 4 bases and J by 11 bases, and 14 bases separated the two germline ends. The chain's CDR3 is CASSSGSSKAFF. In nucleotides, the CDR3 is TGTGCCAGCAGTTCGGGGTCTTCCAAGGCTTTCTTT.

This clonotype occurred a few times. The gene calls are TRBV29-1 and TRBJ2-2; D perhaps matches TRBD2 (5 bases). This CDR3 is built from 12 residues. V shed 5 bases and J shed 6 bases, with 10 bases lying between them. Germline CDR1 is SQVTM and CDR2 is ANQGSEA. CDR3 residues: CSVLRVAGELFF. CDR3 nucleotides: TGCAGCGTTCTGAGGGTGGCCGGGGAGCTGTTTTTT.

V is TRBV18 and J is TRBJ2-7; TRBD2 aligns across 7 bases. The CDR3 extends over 14 amino acids. Germline CDR1 reads KGHSH; CDR2 reads LQKENI. The V and J ends lost 3 bases and 4 bases, in that order; junction bases with no gene match: 6. For the CDR3, the DNA is TGTGCCAGCTCACCGGATGGTAGCGGGTACGAGCAGTACTTC. Translated: CASSPDGSGYEQYF.

The rearrangement joins TRBV28 to TRBJ2-7, with 7 nucleotides matching TRBD1. V was pared by 6 bases and J by 2 bases, with 7 bases of the junction left unmatched. This CDR3 region has 14 residues. The germline gives CDR1 MDHEN, CDR2 SYDVKM. The CDR3 region is CASSRTGAPYEQYF. The CDR3 region has the DNA TGTGCCAGCAGCCGAACAGGGGCTCCCTACGAGCAGTACTTC.

This clonotype was seen once. The chain combines TRBV7-8 with TRBJ2-6, with 8 nucleotides matching TRBD1. Trimming cost V 5 bases and J 4 bases; bases outside gene matches: 7. The CDR3 totals 16 residues. Germline CDR1 SGHVS, CDR2 FQNEAQ. The CDR3 sequence: CASSKTGVTGANVLTF. The CDR3 DNA sequence: TGTGCCAGCAGCAAGACAGGGGTAACAGGGGCCAACGTCCTGACTTTC.

This clonotype has only a few counts. The CDR3 DNA is TGTGCCAGCAGTTACTTAGACAGATGGAACACTGAAGCTTTCTTT. This gives the protein CASSYLDRWNTEAFF. V and J are TRBV28 and TRBJ1-1; D is perhaps TRBD1 (5 bases). The CDR3 consists of 15 residues. Trimming took 4 bases from V and 1 from J, leaving 13 bases between them. Per germline, CDR1 MDHEN and CDR2 SYDVKM.